The 27 T cell receptor beta chains given below trace back to one sample, sequenced in a study of control samples from healthy donors and cancer patients. Libraries were prepared by immunoSEQ multiplex PCR; TCRdb keeps only in-frame clonotypes and omits some of them. The sample has approximately 170,000 clones; 91% are singletons. Sequenced input: blood. The receptors stem from a woman aged 25 to 39 in good health.

CDR3 loop: CASRWTGGANTEAFF. CDR3 in DNA: TGTGCCAGCAGATGGACAGGGGGCGCGAACACTGAAGCTTTCTTT. V gene TRBV5-4 combines with J gene TRBJ1-1; TRBD1 aligns across 11 bases. CDR1 and CDR2 (germline): SGHNT, YYREEE (reference sequence). This CDR3 has 15 residues. Trimming removed 5 bases from V and 1 base from J; junction bases left unmatched: 4.

The chain employs TRBV11-2 and TRBJ2-1, with 9 bases matching TRBD1. Germline lookup yields CDR1 SGHAT and CDR2 FQNNGV. The CDR3 contains 15 residues. J gave up 7 bases and V 5 bases, and 9 bases lay outside the gene matches. CDR3: CASSQGDRDLNEQFF. CDR3 sequence (DNA): TGTGCCAGCAGCCAGGGGGACAGGGACCTGAATGAGCAGTTCTTC.

J is TRBJ2-1 and V is TRBV6-5; 16 bases agree with TRBD2. CDR3 size: 15 residues. Germline loops: CDR1 MNHEY, CDR2 SVGAGI. The junction had 3 bases not matched to a gene; V was cut back by 5 bases and J by 8 bases. The CDR3 region has the DNA TGTGCCAGCAGTCCCGGGACTAGCGGGGGGGATGAGCAGTTCTTC. This encodes CASSPGTSGGDEQFF.

This clone occurred a few times. In the same sample, other DNA sequences code for this CDR3. The chain has TRBV6-6 and TRBJ2-3; the D is unclear. The CDR3 sequence is 11 residues long. With 8 bases removed from V and 1 base from J, the gap between germline ends came to 4 bases. The V gene's germline CDR1 is MNHNY and CDR2 SVGAGI (reference sequence). The CDR3, as DNA: TGTGCCAGCCTCCGCACAGATACGCAGTATTTT. Amino acids: CASLRTDTQYF.

The table lists this clone with a count of one. The CDR3, as DNA: TGCAGCGCTACCGGGACAGCCTACGAGCAGTACTTC. Amino acids: CSATGTAYEQYF. V is TRBV29-1 and J is TRBJ2-7; 7 bases align to TRBD1. The V segment lost 7 bases and the J segment 2 bases; nucleotides outside the gene matches: 5. Germline V gene lookup returns CDR1 SQVTM and CDR2 ANQGSEA. The CDR3 is 12 residues long.

V usage is TRBV9 and J usage is TRBJ2-3, with D possibly being TRBD1 or TRBD2 (5 bases each). The V end lost 3 bases, the J end lost 0 bases, and 11 bases lay between the germline ends. This CDR3 contains 15 residues. CDR1 SGDLS and CDR2 YYNGEE come from the germline V gene. The CDR3 region has the DNA TGTGCCAGCAGCGAGGGGACCCGGAGCACAGATACGCAGTATTTT. It encodes CASSEGTRSTDTQYF.

The rearrangement joins TRBV13 to TRBJ2-1; a weak D match, TRBD1 (6 bases). The CDR3 consists of 13 residues. V shed 5 bases and J shed 6 bases, with 11 bases lying between them. Per the germline V gene, CDR1 is PRHDT and CDR2 is FYEKMQ (reference sequence). The CDR3: CASSMETGNEQFF. CDR3 DNA sequence: TGTGCCAGCAGCATGGAGACAGGCAATGAGCAGTTCTTC. Looking up the rest from reference TRBV13 and TRBJ2-1 gives the full variable domain: AAGVIQSPRHLIKEKRETATLKCYPIPRHDTVYWYQQGPGQDPQFLISFYEKMQSDKGSIPDRFSAQQFSDYHSELNMSSLELGDSALYFCASSMETGNEQFFGPGTRLTVL.

The rearrangement links TRBV27 to TRBJ2-1; perhaps TRBD2 as D (6 bases). The CDR3 has 12 residues. Germline loops: CDR1 MNHEY, CDR2 SMNVEV (reference sequence). Deletions cut 6 bases from V and 7 bases from J, with 10 bases between. DNA of the CDR3: TGTGCCAGCAGGAGACTAGGGAATGAGCAGTTCTTC. Protein product: CASRRLGNEQFF.

By its share, this clone is medium-sized. Other DNA sequences in this specimen translate into the identical CDR3. This chain connects TRBV2 to TRBJ1-2, with 9 bases that match TRBD1. Per the germline V gene, CDR1 is SNHLY and CDR2 is FYNNEI. Germline trimming cut 3 bases from V and 2 bases from J; bases unmatched to any gene: 1. The CDR3 length is 14 residues. The CDR3 here is CASSDTGGNYGYTF. Written as DNA, the CDR3 is TGTGCCAGCAGTGACACAGGGGGCAACTATGGCTACACCTTC.

This clone has only one observation. This chain connects TRBV6-5 to TRBJ1-4; D unclear. CDR3 size: 12 residues. Germline CDR1 is MNHEY and CDR2 is SVGAGI. V shed 8 bases and J shed 5 bases, with 9 bases lying between them. For the CDR3, the DNA is TGTGCCAGCGGGCCCGGAAATGAAAAACTGTTTTTT. Translation gives CASGPGNEKLFF.

In its sample, this clone was seen a few times. This sequence joins TRBV28 and TRBJ1-2; D gene uncertain. Trimming took off 2 bases at V and 7 bases at J, with 11 bases between the two ends. In germline, CDR1 is MDHEN, CDR2 SYDVKM. The CDR3 totals 13 residues. In nucleotides, the CDR3 is TGTGCCAGCAGTTTACGCGGAGAACCTGGCTACACCTTC. It codes for CASSLRGEPGYTF.

A note on this clone: The junction does not match germline at one end; this may be a read error. CDR3 bases: TGTGCCAGCTCGCCACAGGGGGAAGGGTACGAGCAGTACTTC. Amino acid sequence: CASSPQGEGYEQYF. The genes are TRBV18 and TRBJ2-7; 8 nucleotides agree with TRBD1. The CDR3 has 14 residues. Germline-derived CDR1 and CDR2 are KGHSH and LQKENI.

This clone was picked up a small number of times. The rearrangement links TRBV28 to TRBJ1-6; possibly TRBD1 for D (5 bases). The V gene's germline CDR1 is MDHEN and CDR2 SYDVKM. The CDR3 consists of 18 residues. V lost 5 bases and J 0 bases, leaving 17 bases between the germline ends. The CDR3 loop is CASSTPTVETSYNSPLHF. The CDR3 bases are TGTGCCAGCAGTACACCGACAGTTGAAACCTCCTATAATTCACCCCTCCACTTT.

A remark on this clone: Other DNA sequences within the sample encode an identical CDR3. The chain combines TRBV18 with TRBJ1-4; the D is unclear. Trimming took off 2 bases at V and 6 bases at J, with 7 bases between the two ends. This CDR3 is built from 13 residues. The V gene's germline CDR1 is KGHSH and CDR2 LQKENI. The CDR3 DNA sequence: TGTGCCAGCTCACCAGGGTTGGATGAAAAACTGTTTTTT. Translation: CASSPGLDEKLFF.

The chain carries TRBV4-2 and TRBJ2-1; a weak D match, TRBD2 (6 bases). V lost 1 base, J lost 5 bases, and 9 bases lay in between. The CDR3 runs 14 residues. Germline-derived CDR1 and CDR2 are LGHNA and YNFKEQ. The CDR3 sequence: CASSQAGVDNEQFF. The CDR3 DNA reads as TGTGCCAGCAGCCAAGCGGGAGTGGACAATGAGCAGTTCTTC.

V and J are TRBV3-1 (or the pseudogene TRBV3-2) and TRBJ1-2; 9 bases match TRBD1. CDR1 and CDR2 from the germline V gene are LGHDT and YNNKEL (reference sequence). The V segment lost 1 base and the J segment 6 bases; nucleotides outside the gene matches: 3. The CDR3 contains 14 residues. CDR3 sequence: CASSQGGTGNGYTF. The CDR3 DNA sequence: TGTGCCAGCAGCCAAGGCGGGACAGGGAATGGCTACACCTTC.

The chain carries TRBV7-9 and TRBJ1-2; no clear D. The V end was cut by 1 base, the J end by 0 bases, with 3 bases between. Looked up from germline, CDR1 is SEHNR and CDR2 is FQNEAQ (reference sequence). The length of the CDR3 is 13 residues. Here the CDR3 reads CASSLGANYGYTF. CDR3 nucleotide sequence: TGTGCCAGCAGCTTAGGCGCTAACTATGGCTACACCTTC.

V and J are TRBV7-9 and TRBJ1-2; no reliable D call. The CDR3 totals 12 residues. CDR1 and CDR2 from the germline V gene are SEHNR and FQNEAQ (reference sequence). V was shortened by 0 bases and J by 8 bases, with 7 bases between the two germline ends. This CDR3 is CASSLAEEGYTF. The DNA for the CDR3 is TGTGCCAGCAGCTTAGCGGAGGAAGGCTACACCTTC.

This clone was counted between two and nine times. This rearrangement joins TRBV15 to TRBJ2-7; 8 positions match TRBD1. Germline V gene sequence: CDR1 LNHNV, CDR2 YYDKDF (reference sequence). The CDR3 covers 14 residues. Losses at the gene ends were 3 bases for V and 2 bases for J; bases not matched to a gene: 3. The CDR3 protein is CATSRGQEAYEQYF. The CDR3 DNA is TGTGCCACCAGCAGGGGACAGGAAGCCTACGAGCAGTACTTC.

The chain carries TRBV3-1 (or the pseudogene TRBV3-2) and TRBJ1-1; D ambiguous. The V end lost 3 bases, the J end lost 1 base, and 12 bases lay between the germline ends. This CDR3 contains 15 residues. Germline V gene lookup returns CDR1 LGHDT and CDR2 YNNKEL (reference sequence). The CDR3, as DNA: TGTGCCAGCAGCCAGTATACCGACGGGAACACTGAAGCTTTCTTT. Its translation: CASSQYTDGNTEAFF.

DNA of the CDR3: TGTGCCAGCAGCTTGGGTTGGAATTCACCCCTCCACTTT. Encoded protein: CASSLGWNSPLHF. This chain uses TRBV5-6 with TRBJ1-6; D uncertain. V was cut by 0 bases and J by 7 bases, with 5 bases left in between. This CDR3 comprises 13 residues. The germline gives CDR1 SGHDT, CDR2 YYEEEE.

The V and J genes are TRBV18 and TRBJ2-2; 9 bases fit TRBD1. J was trimmed by 4 bases and V by 3 bases; bases with no gene match: 6. The germline gives CDR1 KGHSH, CDR2 LQKENI. This CDR3 comprises 16 residues. CDR3: CASSPGQGVITGELFF. The CDR3 DNA reads TGTGCCAGCTCACCGGGACAGGGTGTGATCACCGGGGAGCTGTTTTTT.

The rearrangement uses TRBV4-2 and TRBJ1-4; a weak D match, TRBD1 (5 bases). Trimming shortened V by 1 base and J by 1 base, and 10 bases separated the two germline ends. The CDR3 is made up of 16 amino acids. Germline V gene data show CDR1 as LGHNA and CDR2 as YNFKEQ. For the CDR3, the DNA is TGTGCCAGCAGCCAAGCGGTGGGGGTAACTAATGAAAAACTGTTTTTT. Protein product: CASSQAVGVTNEKLFF.

This clone came up once. The chain employs TRBV4-2 and TRBJ2-3; 12 nucleotides match TRBD2. Germline CDR1 reads LGHNA; CDR2 reads YNFKEQ. V gave up 0 bases and J gave up 5 bases; unmatched junction bases: 6. This CDR3 has 17 amino acids. CDR3: CASSQETSGGLGDTQYF. In DNA, the CDR3 is TGTGCCAGCAGCCAAGAAACTAGCGGGGGGCTCGGAGATACGCAGTATTTT.

The J gene is TRBJ2-7, the V gene TRBV6-6; D may be TRBD2 (6 bases). The germline gives CDR1 MNHNY, CDR2 SVGAGI (reference sequence). CDR3 length equals 14 residues. Trimming removed 2 bases at V and 2 bases at J, with 10 bases between. The CDR3 DNA sequence: TGTGCCAGCAGTTACACGGGAGTAACCTACGAGCAGTACTTC. It is translated as CASSYTGVTYEQYF.

The gene calls are TRBV18 and TRBJ1-4; TRBD1 might be the D (5 bases). V was cut by 3 bases and J by 3 bases, with 8 bases left in between. Germline loops: CDR1 KGHSH, CDR2 LQKENI. The CDR3 has 14 residues. In nucleotides, the CDR3 is TGTGCCAGCTCACCCGGCAGGGCTAATGAAAAACTGTTTTTT. Translation: CASSPGRANEKLFF.

The chain is built from TRBV7-9 and TRBJ2-1; 11 positions agree with TRBD2. Losses at the gene ends were 5 bases for V and 2 bases for J; bases not matched to a gene: 5. There are 16 residues in the CDR3. Looked up from germline, CDR1 is SEHNR and CDR2 is FQNEAQ (reference sequence). This CDR3 reads CASSPRLAGPYNEQFF. DNA for the CDR3: TGTGCCAGCAGCCCTCGACTAGCGGGACCCTACAATGAGCAGTTCTTC. Drawing the rest from reference TRBV7-9 and TRBJ2-1, the complete variable domain is DTGVSQNPRHKITKRGQNVTFRCDPISEHNRLYWYRQTLGQGPEFLTYFQNEAQLEKSRLLSDRFSAERPKGSFSTLEIQRTEQGDSAMYLCASSPRLAGPYNEQFFGPGTRLTVL.